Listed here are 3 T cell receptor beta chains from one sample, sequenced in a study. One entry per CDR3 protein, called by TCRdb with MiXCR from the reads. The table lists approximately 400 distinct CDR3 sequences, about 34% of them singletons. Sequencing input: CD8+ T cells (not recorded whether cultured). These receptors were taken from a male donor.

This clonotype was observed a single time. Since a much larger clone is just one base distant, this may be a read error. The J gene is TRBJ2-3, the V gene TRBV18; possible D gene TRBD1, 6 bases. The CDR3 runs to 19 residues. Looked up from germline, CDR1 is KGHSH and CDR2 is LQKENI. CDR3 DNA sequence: TGTGCCAGCTCACCAGGAGGTCGAACGGACAGCCCTCACACAGATACGCGGTATTTT. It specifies CASSPGGRTDSPHTDTRYF.

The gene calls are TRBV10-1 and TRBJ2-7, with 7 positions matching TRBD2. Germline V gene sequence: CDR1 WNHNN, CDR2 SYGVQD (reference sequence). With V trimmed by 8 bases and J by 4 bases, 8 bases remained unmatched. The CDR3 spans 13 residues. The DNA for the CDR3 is TGCGCCAGCGGCTATAGCGGGCCGTACGAGCAGTACTTC. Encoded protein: CASGYSGPYEQYF.

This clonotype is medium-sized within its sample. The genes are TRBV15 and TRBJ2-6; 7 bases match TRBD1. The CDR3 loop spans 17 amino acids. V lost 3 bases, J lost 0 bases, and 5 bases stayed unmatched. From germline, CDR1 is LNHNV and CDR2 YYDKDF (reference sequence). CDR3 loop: CATSSWDRSSGANVLTF. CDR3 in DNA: TGTGCCACCAGCAGTTGGGACAGAAGCTCTGGGGCCAACGTCCTGACTTTC.